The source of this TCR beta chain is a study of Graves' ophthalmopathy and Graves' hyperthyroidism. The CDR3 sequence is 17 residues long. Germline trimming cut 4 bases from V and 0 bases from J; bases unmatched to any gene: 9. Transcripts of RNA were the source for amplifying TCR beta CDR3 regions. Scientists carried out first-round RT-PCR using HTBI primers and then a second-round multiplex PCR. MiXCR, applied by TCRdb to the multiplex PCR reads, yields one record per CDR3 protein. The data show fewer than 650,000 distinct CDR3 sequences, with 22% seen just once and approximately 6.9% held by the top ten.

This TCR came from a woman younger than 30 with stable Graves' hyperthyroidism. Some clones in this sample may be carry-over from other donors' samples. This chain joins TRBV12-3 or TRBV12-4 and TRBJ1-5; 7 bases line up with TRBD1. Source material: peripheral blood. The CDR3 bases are TGTGCCAGCAGTTCCCGAACAGGGGATTATAGCAATCAGCCCCAGCATTTT. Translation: CASSSRTGDYSNQPQHF.